These 2 T cell receptor beta chains originate from one sample sequenced in a study of molecular identifiers for immune sequencing clone quantification. Using its own MiXCR run on the PCR reads, TCRdb lists one record per CDR3 protein. The sample lists 400,000 to 600,000 distinct CDR3 sequences; less than 30% were seen once. Sequencing input: naive CD8+ T cells from blood, with Jurkat cell RNA spiked in. Subset noted: FACS-sorted CD8+CD4-CCR7+CD45RA+ naive T cells. The receptors stem from a human donor in good health. Some libraries in this study had Jurkat cell RNA spiked in.

V and J are TRBV25-1 and TRBJ2-3; 9 nucleotides match TRBD2. The V segment lost 6 bases and the J segment 9 bases; nucleotides outside the gene matches: 13. The CDR3 length is 15 residues. Germline values: CDR1 MGHDK, CDR2 SYGVNS. DNA for the CDR3: TGTGCCAGCAGCGCGACTAGCGGAGCAGCAGGGACGCAGTATTTT. Amino acid sequence: CASSATSGAAGTQYF.

For this clonotype: This may be a read error, as it is one base from a much larger clone. The chain recombines TRBV29-1 with TRBJ1-1; D not certain. CDR1 and CDR2 from the germline V gene are SQVTM and ANQGSEA. This CDR3 has 11 residues. The CDR3 nucleotides read TGCAGCGTTGTGGCGGCCACCGAAGCTTCCTTT. Protein sequence: CSVVAATEASF.